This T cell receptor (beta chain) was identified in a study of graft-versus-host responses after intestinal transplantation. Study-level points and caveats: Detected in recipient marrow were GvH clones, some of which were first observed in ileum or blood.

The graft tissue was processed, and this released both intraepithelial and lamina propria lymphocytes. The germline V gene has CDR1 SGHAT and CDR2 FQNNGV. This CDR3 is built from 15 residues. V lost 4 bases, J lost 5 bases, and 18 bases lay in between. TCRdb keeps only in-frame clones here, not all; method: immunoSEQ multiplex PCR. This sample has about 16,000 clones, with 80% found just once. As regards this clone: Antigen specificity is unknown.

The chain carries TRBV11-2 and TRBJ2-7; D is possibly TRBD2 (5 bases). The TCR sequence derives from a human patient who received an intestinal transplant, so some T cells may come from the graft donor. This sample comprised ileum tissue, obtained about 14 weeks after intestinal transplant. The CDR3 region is CASSSSEGVTDEQYF. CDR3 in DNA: TGTGCCAGCAGCTCCTCCGAGGGAGTAACGGACGAGCAGTACTTC.